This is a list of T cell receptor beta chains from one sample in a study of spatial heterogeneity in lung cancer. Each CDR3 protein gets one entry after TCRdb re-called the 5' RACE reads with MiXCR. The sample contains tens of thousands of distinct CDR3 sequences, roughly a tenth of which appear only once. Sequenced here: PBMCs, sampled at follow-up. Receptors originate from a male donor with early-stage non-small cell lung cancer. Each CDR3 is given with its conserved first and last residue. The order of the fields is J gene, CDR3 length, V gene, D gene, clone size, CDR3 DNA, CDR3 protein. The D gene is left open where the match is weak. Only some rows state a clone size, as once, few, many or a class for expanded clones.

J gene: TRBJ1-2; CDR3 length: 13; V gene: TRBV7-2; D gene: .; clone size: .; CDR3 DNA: TGTGCCGGCAGCTTCCTGGGAGCCTATGGCTACACCTTC; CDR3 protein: CAGSFLGAYGYTF
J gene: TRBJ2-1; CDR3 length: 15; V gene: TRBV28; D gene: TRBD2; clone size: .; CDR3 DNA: TGTGCCAGCAGTTTAAGGGCTAGCGGGGAACATGAGCAGTTCTTC; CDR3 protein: CASSLRASGEHEQFF
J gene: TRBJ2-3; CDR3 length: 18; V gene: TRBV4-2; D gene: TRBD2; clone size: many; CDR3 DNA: TGTGCCAGCAGCCATCAAGCCGGGACTAGAGAACCCACAGATACGCAGTATTTT; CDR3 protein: CASSHQAGTREPTDTQYF
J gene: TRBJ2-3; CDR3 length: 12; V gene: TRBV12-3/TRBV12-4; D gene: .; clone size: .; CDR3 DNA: TGTGCCAGCAGTCTGACTAAGGATACGCAGTATTTT; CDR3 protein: CASSLTKDTQYF
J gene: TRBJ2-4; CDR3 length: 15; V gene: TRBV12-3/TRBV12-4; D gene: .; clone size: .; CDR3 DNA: TGTGCCAGCGGGCTCTGGGTTCTAGCCAAAAACATTCAGTACTTC; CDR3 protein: CASGLWVLAKNIQYF
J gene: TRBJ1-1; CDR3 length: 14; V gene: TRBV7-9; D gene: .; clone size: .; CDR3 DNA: TGTGCCAGCAGCCCCAGGACCTTGGGGACTGAAGCTTTCTTT; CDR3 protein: CASSPRTLGTEAFF
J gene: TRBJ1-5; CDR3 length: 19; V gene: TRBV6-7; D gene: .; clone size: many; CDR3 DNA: TGTGCCAGCAGTTACGGGACTACCCTTTTGGAGAATAGCAATCAGCCCCAGCATTTT; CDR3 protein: CASSYGTTLLENSNQPQHF
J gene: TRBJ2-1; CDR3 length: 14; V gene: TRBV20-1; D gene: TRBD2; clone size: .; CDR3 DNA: TGCAGTGCTAGCGGGGGGGCCAGGGACAATGAGCAGTTCTTC; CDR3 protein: CSASGGARDNEQFF
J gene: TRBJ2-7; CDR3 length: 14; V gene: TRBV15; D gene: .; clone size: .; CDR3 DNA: TGTGCCACCAGCATCGCCGGACAGACCTACGAGCAGTACTTC; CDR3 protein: CATSIAGQTYEQYF
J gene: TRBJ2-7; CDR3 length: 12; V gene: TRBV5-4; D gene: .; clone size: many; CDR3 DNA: TGTGCCAGCAGCTCCCCAGGGACAGAGCAGTACTTC; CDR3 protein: CASSSPGTEQYF
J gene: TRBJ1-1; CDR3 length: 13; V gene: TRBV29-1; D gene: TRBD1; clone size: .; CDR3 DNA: TGCAGCGTTAGGGGGCTTACGAACACTGAAGCTTTCTTT; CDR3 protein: CSVRGLTNTEAFF
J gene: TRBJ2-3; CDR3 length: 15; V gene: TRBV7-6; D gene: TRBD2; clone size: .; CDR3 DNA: TGTGCCAGCAGCTTACTAGCGGGGGGGCAGGTGCCGCAGTATTTT; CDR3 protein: CASSLLAGGQVPQYF
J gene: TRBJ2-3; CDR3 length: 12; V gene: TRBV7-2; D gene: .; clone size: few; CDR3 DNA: TGTGCCAGCAGCCCCAGAACAGATACGCAGTATTTT; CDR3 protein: CASSPRTDTQYF
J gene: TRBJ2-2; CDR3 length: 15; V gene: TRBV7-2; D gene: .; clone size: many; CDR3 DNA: TGTGCCAGCTCGTGGCGGGGGCCAAACACCGGGGAGCTGTTTTTT; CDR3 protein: CASSWRGPNTGELFF
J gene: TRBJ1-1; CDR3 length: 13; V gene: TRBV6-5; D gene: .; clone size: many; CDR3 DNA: TGTGCCAGCAGTCACGGACGCTACACTGAAGCTTTCTTT; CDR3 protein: CASSHGRYTEAFF
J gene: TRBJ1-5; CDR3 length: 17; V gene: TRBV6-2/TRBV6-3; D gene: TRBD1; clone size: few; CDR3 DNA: TGTGCCAGCAGTAAAGGACAGGGGATCCTACGCAATCAGCCCCAGCATTTT; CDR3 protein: CASSKGQGILRNQPQHF
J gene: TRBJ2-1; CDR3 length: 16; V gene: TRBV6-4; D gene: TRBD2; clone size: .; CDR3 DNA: TGTGCCAGCAGTGAAGGTCTAGCGGGTCTCTACAATGAGCAGTTCTTC; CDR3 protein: CASSEGLAGLYNEQFF
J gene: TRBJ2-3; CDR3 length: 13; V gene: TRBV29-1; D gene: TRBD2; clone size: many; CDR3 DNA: TGCAGCGTTGATGGCGGGGGAGGTGATACGCAGTATTTT; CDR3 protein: CSVDGGGGDTQYF
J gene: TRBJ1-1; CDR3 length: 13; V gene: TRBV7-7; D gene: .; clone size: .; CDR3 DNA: TGTGCTAGCAGCTTAGACAAGAACACTGAAGCTTTCTTT; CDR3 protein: CASSLDKNTEAFF
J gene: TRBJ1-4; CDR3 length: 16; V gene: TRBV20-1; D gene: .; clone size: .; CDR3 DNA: TGCAGTGCTCTACTTACGACAGGCCCTGGGAGTGGAAAACTGTTTTTT; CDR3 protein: CSALLTTGPGSGKLFF
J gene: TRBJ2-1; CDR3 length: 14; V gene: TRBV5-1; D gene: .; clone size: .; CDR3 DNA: TGCGCCAGCAGCCCCATCGCCGGGGTCAATGAGCAGTTCTTC; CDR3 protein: CASSPIAGVNEQFF
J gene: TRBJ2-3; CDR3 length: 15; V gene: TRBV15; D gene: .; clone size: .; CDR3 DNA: TGTGCCACAATGGGCGGCGGGGAACGCACAGATACGCAGTATTTT; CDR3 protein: CATMGGGERTDTQYF
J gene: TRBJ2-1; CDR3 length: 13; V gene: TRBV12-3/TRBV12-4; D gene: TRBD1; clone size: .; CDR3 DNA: TGTGCCAGCAGTCCCCGGACAGGGGGTGAGCAGTTCTTC; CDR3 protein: CASSPRTGGEQFF
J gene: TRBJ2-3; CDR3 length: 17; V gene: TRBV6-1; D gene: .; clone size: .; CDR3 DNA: TGTGCCAGCAGTGAAATCCCACGGGGGGCTAGCACAGATACGCAGTATTTT; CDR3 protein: CASSEIPRGASTDTQYF
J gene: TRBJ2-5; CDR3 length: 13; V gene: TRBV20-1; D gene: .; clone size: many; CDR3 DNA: TGCAGTGCCCCCCGGGCCCTCGAAAAGACCCAGTACTTC; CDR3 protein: CSAPRALEKTQYF
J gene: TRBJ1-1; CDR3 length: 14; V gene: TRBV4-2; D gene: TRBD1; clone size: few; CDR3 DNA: TGTGCCAGCAGCCAAAGGACAGGCTACACTGAAGCTTTCTTT; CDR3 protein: CASSQRTGYTEAFF
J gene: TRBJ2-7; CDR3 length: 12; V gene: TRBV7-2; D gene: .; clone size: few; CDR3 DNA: TGTGCCAGCAGCTTAACTCCCTACGAGCAGTACTTC; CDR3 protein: CASSLTPYEQYF
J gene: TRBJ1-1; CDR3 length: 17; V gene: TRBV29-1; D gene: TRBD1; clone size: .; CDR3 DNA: TGCAGCGTTGATCCGCCGGGACAGGGGGCGGGGGACACTGAAGCTTTCTTT; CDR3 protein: CSVDPPGQGAGDTEAFF
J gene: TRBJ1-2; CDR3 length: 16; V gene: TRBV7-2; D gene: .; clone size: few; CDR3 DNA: TGTGCCAGCAGCTTAGCGTCTCCCCAAAGTGTTTATGGCTACACCTTC; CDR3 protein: CASSLASPQSVYGYTF
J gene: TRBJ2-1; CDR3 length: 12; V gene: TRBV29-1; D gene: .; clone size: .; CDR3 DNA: TGCAGCGTTGAAGGGGGCGGGGACAGTGAGTTCTTC; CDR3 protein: CSVEGGGDSEFF
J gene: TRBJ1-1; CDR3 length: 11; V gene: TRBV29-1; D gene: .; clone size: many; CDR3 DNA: TGCAGCGTCGCCCTAACCACTGAAGCTTTCTTT; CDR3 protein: CSVALTTEAFF
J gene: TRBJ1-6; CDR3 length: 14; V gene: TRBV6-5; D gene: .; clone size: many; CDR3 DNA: TGTGCCAGCCGGAGGATCTCCTATAATTCACCCCTCCACTTT; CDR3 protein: CASRRISYNSPLHF
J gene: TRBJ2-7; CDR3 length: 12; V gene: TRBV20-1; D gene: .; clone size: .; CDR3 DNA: TGCAGTGCTGGGGGCCAAGGAGGCGAGCAGTACTTC; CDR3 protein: CSAGGQGGEQYF
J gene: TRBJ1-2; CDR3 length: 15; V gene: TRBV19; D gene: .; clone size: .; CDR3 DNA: TGTGCCAGCAGGGGCAGCCTTGGGCTTTACTATGGCTACACCTTC; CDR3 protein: CASRGSLGLYYGYTF
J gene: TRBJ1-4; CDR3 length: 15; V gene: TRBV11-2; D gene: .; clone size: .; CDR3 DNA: TGTGCCAGCAGCTTAAAGCGGGACTTAGGTGAAAAACTGTTTTTT; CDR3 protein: CASSLKRDLGEKLFF
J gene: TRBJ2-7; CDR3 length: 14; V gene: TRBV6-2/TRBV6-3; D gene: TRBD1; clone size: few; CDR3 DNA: TGTGCCAGCAGCCGGACAGGGGGTTCCTACGAGCAGTACTTC; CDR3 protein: CASSRTGGSYEQYF
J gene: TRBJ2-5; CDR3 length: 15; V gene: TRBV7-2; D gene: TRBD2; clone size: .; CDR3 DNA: TGTGCCAGCAGCTTACTAGCGGGGGGGCCCGAGACCCAGTACTTC; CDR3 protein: CASSLLAGGPETQYF
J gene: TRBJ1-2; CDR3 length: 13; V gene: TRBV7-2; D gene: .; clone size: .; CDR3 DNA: TGTGCCAGCAGCTTGGGCACAATGACCGGCTACACCTTC; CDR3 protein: CASSLGTMTGYTF
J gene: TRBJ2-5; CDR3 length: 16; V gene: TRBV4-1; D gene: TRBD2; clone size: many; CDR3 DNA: TGCGCCAGCAGCCAAGAGATGCGGGGGGGTCAAGAGACCCAGTACTTC; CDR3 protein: CASSQEMRGGQETQYF
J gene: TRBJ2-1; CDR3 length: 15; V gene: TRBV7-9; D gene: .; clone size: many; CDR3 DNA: TGTGCCAGCAGTTCTAGTGGACGGTTTACCAATGAGCAGTTCTTC; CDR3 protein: CASSSSGRFTNEQFF
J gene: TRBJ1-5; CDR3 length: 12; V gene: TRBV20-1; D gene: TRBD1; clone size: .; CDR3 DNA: TGCAGTGCTGGACAGGGGAGCCAGCCCCAGCATTTT; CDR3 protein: CSAGQGSQPQHF
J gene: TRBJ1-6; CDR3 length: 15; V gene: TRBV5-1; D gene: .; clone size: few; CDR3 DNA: TGCGCCAGCAGCTTTGAGGGCAGCTCCATTTCACCCCTCCACTTT; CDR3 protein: CASSFEGSSISPLHF